What follows are 13 T cell receptor beta chains derived from one specimen sequenced in a study of OX40 agonist ivuxolimab in advanced cancers. The method was immunoSEQ multiplex PCR; TCRdb's version includes in-frame clones alone and lacks a portion of them. Counted here are over 75,000 clones, less than 95% occurring once; the ten biggest clones make up roughly 1.6%. The source material was CD4+ or CD8+ T cells sorted from blood, sampled in a trial of the OX40 agonist ivuxolimab. The receptors here all came from an adult with an advanced solid tumor such as melanoma, head and neck, liver or kidney cancer.

The genes are TRBV27 and TRBJ2-1, with D possibly being TRBD2 (6 bases). Looked up from germline, CDR1 is MNHEY and CDR2 is SMNVEV (reference sequence). The CDR3 consists of 15 residues. The V end lost 4 bases, the J end lost 7 bases, and 17 bases lay between the germline ends. The CDR3 region has the DNA TGTGCCAGCAGTTACCGGGACTCCAGAGGGAATGAGCAGTTCTTC. It encodes CASSYRDSRGNEQFF.

This clone was counted a single time. The V and J genes are TRBV28 and TRBJ2-1; TRBD2 matches 16 bases. The ends lost 5 bases at V and 14 bases at J; junction bases unmatched: 21. This CDR3 has 19 amino acids. Germline assignment: CDR1 MDHEN and CDR2 SYDVKM. CDR3 loop: CASSPPGLAGGGQRSKEFF. DNA for the CDR3: TGTGCCAGCAGTCCCCCGGGACTAGCGGGAGGGGGGCAGCGTTCCAAGGAGTTCTTC. Combining the CDR3 with reference TRBV28 and TRBJ2-1 gives the whole variable domain DVKVTQSSRYLVKRTGEKVFLECVQDMDHENMFWYRQDPGLGLRLIYFSYDVKMKEKGDIPEGYSVSREKKERFSLILESASTNQTSMYLCASSPPGLAGGGQRSKEFFGPGTRLTVL.

The genes are TRBV2 and TRBJ2-7; 7 nucleotides align to TRBD1. The CDR3 covers 14 residues. The V gene's germline CDR1 is SNHLY and CDR2 FYNNEI. The trim removed 0 bases at V and 4 bases at J, leaving 3 bases unmatched. The CDR3 sequence is CASSEARGRYEQYF. Written as DNA, the CDR3 is TGTGCCAGCAGTGAAGCTAGGGGGCGTTACGAGCAGTACTTC.

The gene calls are TRBV11-3 and TRBJ2-3; a possible D gene is TRBD2 (7 bases). The germline V gene encodes CDR1 SGHNT and CDR2 YENEEA. The CDR3 is 16 residues long. V gave up 2 bases and J gave up 1 base, with 13 bases separating them. The CDR3 sequence is CASSLYGGGGTDTQYF. The CDR3 nucleotides are TGTGCCAGCAGCTTATACGGAGGGGGGGGCACAGATACGCAGTATTTT.

This clone has a single count. The genes are TRBV18 and TRBJ2-3, with 9 bases identical to TRBD1. The CDR3 loop spans 15 amino acids. V dropped 2 bases and J dropped 2; count of bases not matched to a gene: 2. The germline gives CDR1 KGHSH, CDR2 LQKENI. The CDR3 loop is CASSPDRGITDTQYF. CDR3 in DNA: TGTGCCAGCTCACCAGACAGGGGGATCACAGATACGCAGTATTTT.

The chain uses TRBV10-3 and TRBJ1-2, with 8 bases identical to TRBD1. The CDR3 has 12 amino acids. Germline V gene sequence: CDR1 ENHRY, CDR2 SYGVKD. V was pared by 8 bases and J by 8 bases, with 7 bases of the junction left unmatched. The CDR3 protein is CAISTGEKGYTF. The DNA for the CDR3 is TGTGCCATCTCGACAGGGGAAAAGGGCTACACCTTC.

The V call is TRBV30, the J call TRBJ1-2, with 8 bases aligning to TRBD1. Germline values: CDR1 GTSNPN, CDR2 SVGIG (reference sequence). The CDR3 is 11 amino acids. V trimming: 2 bases; J trimming: 8 bases; junction bases outside the gene matches: 1. CDR3: CAWSSGGGYTF. DNA of the CDR3: TGTGCCTGGAGTTCAGGGGGCGGCTACACCTTC. The complete variable domain, with remaining parts taken from reference TRBV30 and TRBJ1-2, reads SQTIHQWPATLVQPVGSPLSLECTVEGTSNPNLYWYRQAAGRGLQLLFYSVGIGQISSEVPQNLSASRPQDRQFILSSKKLLLSDSGFYLCAWSSGGGYTFGSGTRLTVV.

The rearrangement uses TRBV7-2 and TRBJ2-4; the D call may be TRBD1 or TRBD2 (7 bases each). The germline CDR1 and CDR2 sequences are SGHTA and FQGNSA. The CDR3 consists of 15 residues. Between the trimmed V and J ends, which lost 5 bases and 6 bases, there was a span of 17 bases. CDR3 protein: CASSPQGGGGNIQYF. CDR3 in DNA: TGTGCCAGCAGCCCCCAGGGGGGCGGGGGAAACATTCAGTACTTC. Full variable domain (rest looked up from reference TRBV7-2 and TRBJ2-4): GAGVSQSPSNKVTEKGKDVELRCDPISGHTALYWYRQSLGQGLEFLIYFQGNSAPDKSGLPSDRFSAERTGGSVSTLTIQRTQQEDSAVYLCASSPQGGGGNIQYFGAGTRLSVL.

The chain couples TRBV6-5 to TRBJ1-2; TRBD1 is a possible D gene (6 bases). The CDR3 is made up of 14 amino acids. The V and J ends lost 6 bases and 2 bases respectively, with 13 bases between them. Germline CDR1 is MNHEY and CDR2 is SVGAGI. Here the CDR3 DNA reads TGTGCCAGCAGCCCCGCGGGGGCCAACTATGGCTACACCTTC. As protein: CASSPAGANYGYTF.

The chain uses TRBV20-1 and TRBJ2-5; no firm D call. The CDR3 runs 11 residues. CDR1 DFQATT and CDR2 SNEGSKA come from the germline V gene (reference sequence). Trimming removed 5 bases at V and 3 bases at J, with 7 bases between. Here the CDR3 reads CSAGDEETQYF. Written as DNA, the CDR3 is TGCAGTGCTGGGGATGAAGAGACCCAGTACTTC.

The V and J genes are TRBV5-1 and TRBJ1-4, with D possibly being TRBD1 (5 bases). The germline CDR1 and CDR2 sequences are SGHRS and YFSETQ. This CDR3 region has 14 residues. The V end lost 4 bases, the J end lost 7 bases, and 14 bases lay between the germline ends. CDR3 region: CASSLGHQLEKLFF. CDR3 DNA sequence: TGCGCCAGCAGCCTAGGACACCAGCTTGAAAAACTGTTTTTT. Filled out from reference TRBV5-1 and TRBJ1-4, the complete variable domain reads KAGVTQTPRYLIKTRGQQVTLSCSPISGHRSVSWYQQTPGQGLQFLFEYFSETQRNKGNFPGRFSGRQFSNSRSEMNVSTLELGDSALYLCASSLGHQLEKLFFGSGTQLSVL.

This clone was seen just once. The chain links TRBV6-5 to TRBJ1-2; D unresolved. CDR3 size: 14 residues. Deletions cut 5 bases from V and 4 bases from J, with 14 bases between. Germline V gives CDR1 MNHEY, CDR2 SVGAGI. CDR3 sequence reads: CASSPEGRSYGYTF. CDR3 DNA sequence: TGTGCCAGCAGTCCCGAGGGCAGAAGCTATGGCTACACCTTC.

V is TRBV10-3 and J is TRBJ2-7; 8 bases line up with TRBD1. V was clipped by 6 bases and J by 5 bases; unmatched bases: 12. CDR1 and CDR2 from the germline V gene are ENHRY and SYGVKD. The CDR3 sequence is 15 residues long. CDR3 residues: CAISGPDREVHEQYF. CDR3 in DNA: TGTGCCATCAGCGGACCGGACAGGGAGGTACACGAGCAGTACTTC.